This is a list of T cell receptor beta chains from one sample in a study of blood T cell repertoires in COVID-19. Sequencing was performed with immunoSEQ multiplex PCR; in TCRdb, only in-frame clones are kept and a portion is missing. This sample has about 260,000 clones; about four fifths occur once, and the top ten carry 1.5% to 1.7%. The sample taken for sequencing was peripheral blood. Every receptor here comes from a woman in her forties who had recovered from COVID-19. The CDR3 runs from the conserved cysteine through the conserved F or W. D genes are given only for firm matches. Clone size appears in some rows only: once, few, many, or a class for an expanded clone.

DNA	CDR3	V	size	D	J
TGTGCCAGCAGGACAGGGTCTGACTATGGCTACACCTTC	CASRTGSDYGYTF	TRBV2	once	TRBD1	TRBJ1-2
TGTGCCTGGAGTCCGGGACTAGGAAACACCATATATTTT	CAWSPGLGNTIYF	TRBV30	.	.	TRBJ1-3
TGTGCCAGCTCACCAGCACTCCTGAACACTGAAGCTTTCTTT	CASSPALLNTEAFF	TRBV18	.	.	TRBJ1-1
TGTGCCAGCAGCTCACTAGCGATCGGGGCCTACAATGAGCAGTTCTTC	CASSSLAIGAYNEQFF	TRBV28	.	TRBD2	TRBJ2-1
TGTGCCACCAGTGACACGCTGACTAGCGATGAGACCCAGTACTTC	CATSDTLTSDETQYF	TRBV24-1	.	TRBD2	TRBJ2-5
TGTGCCAGCAGTTTATCTTCGAGACTAGCGGGCGCACCGTTCTTC	CASSLSSRLAGAPFF	TRBV28	.	TRBD2	TRBJ2-1
TGTGCCAGTGTAGCGGGGGGAACCTACGAGCAGTACTTC	CASVAGGTYEQYF	TRBV28	.	TRBD2	TRBJ2-7
TGTGCCAGCAGCTTAGATGACAGGGTCCATCAGCCCCAGCATTTT	CASSLDDRVHQPQHF	TRBV7-9	few	TRBD1	TRBJ1-5
TGTGCCAGTAGTAAGAGACTCCAACAATCCTACGAGCAGTACTTC	CASSKRLQQSYEQYF	TRBV19	.	.	TRBJ2-7
TGTGCCAGCAGTTTGGATCTAGCGGCGGCTAATGAAAAACTGTTTTTT	CASSLDLAAANEKLFF	TRBV28	.	.	TRBJ1-4
TGTGCCAGCAGTCCATTCTCAACCTGGACAGCCTACGAGCAGTACTTC	CASSPFSTWTAYEQYF	TRBV27	.	.	TRBJ2-7
TGTGCCACCCAGACTAGGTTCACGGAGACCCAGTACTTC	CATQTRFTETQYF	TRBV28	.	.	TRBJ2-5
TGTGCCATCAGTGGGGACAGGCGAGGGACCCAGTACTTC	CAISGDRRGTQYF	TRBV10-3	.	TRBD1	TRBJ2-5
TGTGCCAGCAGAACGACAGGGACAGGCTATGGCTACACCTTC	CASRTTGTGYGYTF	TRBV28	.	TRBD1	TRBJ1-2
TGTGCCTGGAGCTGGGACAGGGGAGAGCAGTACTTC	CAWSWDRGEQYF	TRBV30	.	TRBD1	TRBJ2-7
TGTGCCAGCAGCCCCCGCGAGACCGGGGAGCTGTTTTTT	CASSPRETGELFF	TRBV14	.	.	TRBJ2-2